The clone carrying this T cell receptor (beta chain) occurred once. The source of the sample is a study of cytomegalovirus exposure and HLA in healthy donors. The donors gave bone marrow, and they were healthy. Donors were nominally healthy when sampled, though unrecorded immune exposures were likely. 60 Vbeta and 13 Jbeta primers were used in PCR. Per the authors' pipeline: In a later analysis, the count reached 82 million or so unique TCR beta chains, with 10 million to 14 million shared. Some clones are missing from TCRdb's copy, which holds only in-frame ones; the method was immunoSEQ multiplex PCR. The D gene and trimming were derived from the DNA, and the V and J assignments and clone size from that table. The sample consists of 65,000 to 95,000 clones, roughly 85% of them appearing once. Unmatched junction bases numbered 15, after V lost 3 bases and J lost 8 bases. The CDR3 is made up of 16 amino acids. Per the germline V gene, CDR1 is KGHSH and CDR2 is LQKENI.

The sequence was obtained from a man in his thirties or forties in good health and CMV-seronegative. This chain uses TRBV18 with TRBJ1-2, with 7 positions matching TRBD1. The sample consisted of PBMCs. CDR3 in amino acids: CASSPRQGLTEGGYTF. DNA of the CDR3: TGTGCCAGCTCACCTCGACAGGGCCTCACCGAGGGAGGCTACACCTTC. Filled out from reference TRBV18 and TRBJ1-2, the complete variable domain reads NAGVMQNPRHLVRRRGQEARLRCSPMKGHSHVYWYRQLPEEGLKFMVYLQKENIIDESGMPKERFSAEFPKEGPSILRIQQVVRGDSAAYFCASSPRQGLTEGGYTFGSGTRLTVV.